The next 5 T cell receptor beta chains were all read from a single sample in a study of T cells expressing NK-cell markers. TCRdb derives one entry per CDR3 protein from the 5' RACE reads, leaving out DNA. The table lists a few hundred thousand distinct CDR3 sequences. Sequencing was performed on blood T cells: a sorted CD56 or NKG2C T cell subset, CD4+ or CD8+ T cells, or bulk PBMC T cells (not recorded which). The receptors shown here come from a man aged 18 to 69 in good health.

The CDR3: CSVEELGTGYTF. This chain joins TRBV29-1 and TRBJ1-2; TCRdb gives TRBD1 as the D gene, but with no DNA this cannot be confirmed. This CDR3 is built from 12 residues. Germline values: CDR1 SQVTM, CDR2 ANQGSEA.

The chain is built from TRBV11-2 and TRBJ2-1; TCRdb gives TRBD2 as the D gene, but with no DNA this cannot be confirmed. Germline-derived CDR1 and CDR2 are SGHAT and FQNNGV. CDR3 length: 18 amino acids. The CDR3 is CASSLGLAGSRSQSEQFF.

The chain combines TRBV5-6 with TRBJ2-3; lacking DNA, the TRBD2 call made by TCRdb goes unchecked. This CDR3 has 16 residues. Germline CDR1 SGHDT, CDR2 YYEEEE. The chain's CDR3 is CASSLASGGRTDTQYF.

V usage is TRBV28 and J usage is TRBJ2-7. The CDR3 covers 15 residues. The germline CDR1 and CDR2 sequences are MDHEN and SYDVKM. The CDR3 is CASSFVRGSHYEQYF.

V usage is TRBV3-1 and J usage is TRBJ2-7; there is no DNA to check the TCRdb D call of TRBD1. Germline V gives CDR1 LGHDT, CDR2 YNNKEL (reference sequence). The CDR3 covers 16 residues. The CDR3 sequence: CASSQNSGSVSYEQYF.